In this sample, the clone carrying this TCR beta chain turned up many times. This sample was included in a study of T cells in Graves' hyperthyroidism and ophthalmopathy. Between the trimmed V and J ends, which lost 1 base and 3 bases, there was a span of 15 bases. Germline V gene data show CDR1 as MNHEY and CDR2 as SVGAGI. The CDR3 runs 17 residues. Amplification of TCR beta CDR3 regions used RNA as the template. HTBI primers drove first-round RT-PCR of the TCR CDR3. TCRdb processed the multiplex PCR reads anew with MiXCR; each CDR3 protein has one entry. Counted here are roughly 250,000 distinct CDR3 sequences, 16% occurring once; the ten biggest clones make up around 30%. Among ophthalmopathy patients, the Clinical Activity Score reached at least 3, the NOSPECS grade reached at least 4, and duration remained under 3 months.

The V call is TRBV6-5, the J call TRBJ2-2; D is unclear. Sequenced: blood. The sequence was obtained from a woman under 30 with Graves' ophthalmopathy. CDR3 in amino acids: CASSYWLGLGYTGELFF. DNA for the CDR3: TGTGCCAGCAGTTACTGGTTGGGTCTAGGGTACACCGGGGAGCTGTTTTTT.